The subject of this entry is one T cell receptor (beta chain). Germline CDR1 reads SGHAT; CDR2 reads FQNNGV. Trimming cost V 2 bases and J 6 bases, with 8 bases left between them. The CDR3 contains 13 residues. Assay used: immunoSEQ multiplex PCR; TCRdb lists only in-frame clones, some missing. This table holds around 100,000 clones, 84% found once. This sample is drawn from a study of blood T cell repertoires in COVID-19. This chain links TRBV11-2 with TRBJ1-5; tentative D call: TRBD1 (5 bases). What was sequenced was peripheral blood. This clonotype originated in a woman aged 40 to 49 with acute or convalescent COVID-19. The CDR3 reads CASSLTGSQPQHF. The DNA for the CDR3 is TGTGCCAGCAGCTTAACAGGTAGTCAGCCCCAGCATTTT.